The sample holds many counts of the clone carrying this T cell receptor (beta chain). The antigen is unknown. Unique molecular identifiers were used to barcode this TCRbeta library. Each CDR3 protein gets one entry after TCRdb re-called the PCR reads with MiXCR. The sample records 250,000 to 400,000 distinct CDR3 sequences, approximately 23% being singletons. This sample was taken from a study of T-cell reconstitution after alpha-beta-depleted transplantation in children. Study-level results: It was surviving recipient T cells and thymic progenitors that gave some patients high TCRbeta diversity at day 60. The main origin of T-cell counts and diversity one year after transplant was newly produced T cells.

The CDR3 has 14 residues. Looked up from germline, CDR1 is SGHVS and CDR2 is FNYEAQ. Trimming took 4 bases from V and 2 from J; bases not matched to a gene: 3. V and J are TRBV7-6 and TRBJ2-7; 9 nucleotides align to TRBD1. Specimen: PBMCs, mostly from graft donor cells, collected 180 days after TCRalphabeta/CD19-depleted stem cell transplant. The source is a male patient between 10 and 17 years old who had a stem cell transplant for acute lymphoblastic leukemia, so the T cells may come from the graft donor. The CDR3 loop reads CASSSGQGTYEQYF. The CDR3 nucleotides are TGTGCCAGCAGCTCGGGACAGGGTACCTACGAGCAGTACTTC.